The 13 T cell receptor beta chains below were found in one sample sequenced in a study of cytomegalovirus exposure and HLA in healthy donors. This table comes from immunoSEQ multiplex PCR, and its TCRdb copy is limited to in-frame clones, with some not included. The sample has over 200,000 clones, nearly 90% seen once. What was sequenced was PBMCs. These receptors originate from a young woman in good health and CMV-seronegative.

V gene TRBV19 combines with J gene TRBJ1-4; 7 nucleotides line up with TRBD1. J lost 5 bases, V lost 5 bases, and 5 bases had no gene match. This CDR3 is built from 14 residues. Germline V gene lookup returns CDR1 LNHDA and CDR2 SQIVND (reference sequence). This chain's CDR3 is CASSDQGENEKLFF. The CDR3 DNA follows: TGTGCCAGTAGTGATCAGGGGGAAAATGAAAAACTGTTTTTT.

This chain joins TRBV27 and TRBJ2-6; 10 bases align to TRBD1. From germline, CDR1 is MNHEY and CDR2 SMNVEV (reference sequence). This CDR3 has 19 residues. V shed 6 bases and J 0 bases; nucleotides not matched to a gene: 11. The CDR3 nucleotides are TGTGCCAGCAGGCCGGGGGGGGACAGGGGAAGCTCTGGGGCCAACGTCCTGACTTTC. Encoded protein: CASRPGGDRGSSGANVLTF.

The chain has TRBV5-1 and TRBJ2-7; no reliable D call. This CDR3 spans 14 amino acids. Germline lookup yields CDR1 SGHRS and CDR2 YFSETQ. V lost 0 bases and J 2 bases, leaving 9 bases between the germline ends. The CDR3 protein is CASSLVVAPYEQYF. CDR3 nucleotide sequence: TGCGCCAGCAGCTTGGTGGTAGCTCCCTACGAGCAGTACTTC. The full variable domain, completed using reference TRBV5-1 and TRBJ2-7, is KAGVTQTPRYLIKTRGQQVTLSCSPISGHRSVSWYQQTPGQGLQFLFEYFSETQRNKGNFPGRFSGRQFSNSRSEMNVSTLELGDSALYLCASSLVVAPYEQYFGPGTRLTVT.

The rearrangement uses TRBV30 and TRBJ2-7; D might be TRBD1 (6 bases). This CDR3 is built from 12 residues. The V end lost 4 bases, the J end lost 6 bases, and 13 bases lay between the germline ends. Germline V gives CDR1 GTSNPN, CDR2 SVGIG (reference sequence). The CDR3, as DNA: TGTGCCTGGATTAGGGGGTTCCGCGAGCAGTACTTC. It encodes CAWIRGFREQYF.

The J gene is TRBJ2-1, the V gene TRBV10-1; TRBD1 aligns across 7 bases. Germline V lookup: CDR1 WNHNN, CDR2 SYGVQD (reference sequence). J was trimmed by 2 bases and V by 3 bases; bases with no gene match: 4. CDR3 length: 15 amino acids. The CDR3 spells CASSDPGQPYNEQFF. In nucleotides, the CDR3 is TGCGCCAGCAGTGACCCGGGACAGCCCTACAATGAGCAGTTCTTC.

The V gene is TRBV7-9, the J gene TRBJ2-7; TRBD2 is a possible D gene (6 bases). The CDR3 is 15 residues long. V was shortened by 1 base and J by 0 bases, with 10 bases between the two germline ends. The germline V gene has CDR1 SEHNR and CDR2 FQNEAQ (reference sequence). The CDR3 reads CASSLGDLVSYEQYV. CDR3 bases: TGTGCCAGCAGCTTAGGGGACTTGGTCTCCTACGAGCAGTACGTC.

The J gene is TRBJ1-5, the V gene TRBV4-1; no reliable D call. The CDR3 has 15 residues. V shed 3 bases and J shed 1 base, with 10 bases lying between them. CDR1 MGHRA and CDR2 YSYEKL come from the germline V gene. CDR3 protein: CASSQDAGSNQPQHF. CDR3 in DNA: TGCGCCAGCAGCCAGGACGCGGGGAGCAATCAGCCCCAGCATTTT.

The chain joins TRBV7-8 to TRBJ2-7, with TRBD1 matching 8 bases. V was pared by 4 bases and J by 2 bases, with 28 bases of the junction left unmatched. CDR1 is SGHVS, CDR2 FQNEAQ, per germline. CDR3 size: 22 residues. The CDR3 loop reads CASSYPQGITGGDLGAPYEQYF. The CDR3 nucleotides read TGTGCCAGCAGCTACCCTCAGGGAATAACAGGGGGAGATCTTGGGGCCCCCTACGAGCAGTACTTC.

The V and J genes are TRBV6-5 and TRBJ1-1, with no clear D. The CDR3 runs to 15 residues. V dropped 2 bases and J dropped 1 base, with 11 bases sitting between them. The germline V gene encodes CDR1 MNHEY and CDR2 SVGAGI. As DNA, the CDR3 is TGTGCCAGCAGTTACAGCGAGGGCCCGAACACTGAAGCTTTCTTT. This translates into CASSYSEGPNTEAFF.

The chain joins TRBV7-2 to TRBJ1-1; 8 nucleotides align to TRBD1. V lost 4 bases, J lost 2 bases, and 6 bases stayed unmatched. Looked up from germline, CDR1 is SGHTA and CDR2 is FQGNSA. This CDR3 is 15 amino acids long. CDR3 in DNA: TGTGCCAGCAGCTCGAGGACAGGGCTAAACACTGAAGCTTTCTTT. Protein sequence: CASSSRTGLNTEAFF.

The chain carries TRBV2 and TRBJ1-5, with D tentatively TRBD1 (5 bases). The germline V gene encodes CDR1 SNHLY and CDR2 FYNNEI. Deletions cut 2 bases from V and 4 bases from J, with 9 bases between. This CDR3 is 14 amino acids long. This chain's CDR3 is CASSERAGNQPQHF. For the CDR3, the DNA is TGTGCCAGCAGTGAAAGGGCAGGGAATCAGCCCCAGCATTTT. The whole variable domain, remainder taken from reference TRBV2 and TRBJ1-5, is EPEVTQTPSHQVTQMGQEVILRCVPISNHLYFYWYRQILGQKVEFLVSFYNNEISEKSEIFDDQFSVERPDGSNFTLKIRSTKLEDSAMYFCASSERAGNQPQHFGDGTRLSIL.

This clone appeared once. This chain's CDR3 is CASSKEAGASYEQYF. CDR3 in DNA: TGTGCCAGCAGCAAAGAGGCGGGGGCCTCCTACGAGCAGTACTTC. This chain connects TRBV21-1 to TRBJ2-7; the table's D call TRBD2 went unverified against the DNA. TRBV21-1 represents a pseudogene. The CDR3 loop spans 15 amino acids.

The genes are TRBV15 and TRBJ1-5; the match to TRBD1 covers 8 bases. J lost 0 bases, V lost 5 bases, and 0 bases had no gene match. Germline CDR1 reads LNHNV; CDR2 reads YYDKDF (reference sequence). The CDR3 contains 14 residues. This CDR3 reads CATSGTGSNQPQHF. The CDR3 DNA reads TGTGCCACCAGCGGGACAGGTAGCAATCAGCCCCAGCATTTT.